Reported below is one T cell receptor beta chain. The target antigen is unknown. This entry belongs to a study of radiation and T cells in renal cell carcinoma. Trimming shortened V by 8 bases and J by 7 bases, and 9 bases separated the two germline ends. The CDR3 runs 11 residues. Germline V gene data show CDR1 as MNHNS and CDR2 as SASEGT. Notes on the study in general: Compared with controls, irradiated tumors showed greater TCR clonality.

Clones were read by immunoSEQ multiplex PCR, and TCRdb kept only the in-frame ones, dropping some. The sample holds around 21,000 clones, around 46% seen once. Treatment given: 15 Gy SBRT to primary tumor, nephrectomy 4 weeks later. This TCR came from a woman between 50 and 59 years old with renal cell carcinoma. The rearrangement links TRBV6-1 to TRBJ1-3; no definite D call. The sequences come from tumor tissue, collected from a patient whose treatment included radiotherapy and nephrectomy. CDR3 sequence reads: CASGVRNTIYF. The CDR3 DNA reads TGTGCCAGCGGGGTACGGAACACCATATATTTT.